A selection of T cell receptor beta chains follows, all from one sample in a study of blood T cell repertoires in COVID-19. TCRdb's table, derived via immunoSEQ multiplex PCR, lists solely in-frame clones and lacks some. The repertoire holds over 350,000 clones, around 89% seen once, with more than 4% in the top ten. Sequenced sample: peripheral blood. The source of these receptors is a woman aged 30 to 39 with acute or convalescent COVID-19. CDR3s include the opening cysteine and the closing phenylalanine or tryptophan. The order of the fields is clone size, D gene, J gene, CDR3 length, V gene, CDR3 DNA, CDR3 protein. A D gene is named only where the DNA matches it firmly. Clone sizes are given selectively: once, few, many, or a class where the clone is expanded.

size: .; D: TRBD2; J: TRBJ2-3; length: 18; V: TRBV3-1/TRBV3-2; DNA: TGTGCCAGCAGCCATACGGCCTCCAGCGGGGCTAACACAGATACGCAGTATTTT; CDR3: CASSHTASSGANTDTQYF
size: .; D: TRBD1; J: TRBJ2-5; length: 15; V: TRBV9; DNA: TGTGCCAGCAGCATACGGACAGGGGGCTTTGAGACCCAGTACTTC; CDR3: CASSIRTGGFETQYF
size: .; D: .; J: TRBJ1-2; length: 15; V: TRBV6-1; DNA: TGTGCCAGCAGTGAAGAATTTAACGGGGATATGGGCTACACCTTC; CDR3: CASSEEFNGDMGYTF
size: .; D: .; J: TRBJ1-1; length: 10; V: TRBV29-1; DNA: TGCAGCGTTGATGCGGGGGAGGCTTTCTTT; CDR3: CSVDAGEAFF
size: .; D: .; J: TRBJ1-2; length: 11; V: TRBV5-4; DNA: TGTGCCAGCAGCTTGGGGAGTAGCTACACCTTC; CDR3: CASSLGSSYTF
size: few; D: TRBD1; J: TRBJ1-6; length: 13; V: TRBV7-3; DNA: TGTGCCAGCAGCTCCCTCAGGGGGGAAGCCCTCCACTTT; CDR3: CASSSLRGEALHF
size: .; D: .; J: TRBJ1-1; length: 14; V: TRBV6-2/TRBV6-3; DNA: TGTGCCAGCAGTTATCGGTCCATGAACACTGAAGCTTTCTTT; CDR3: CASSYRSMNTEAFF
size: .; D: .; J: TRBJ1-1; length: 14; V: TRBV19; DNA: TGTGCCAGTAGTATGAGTGGAGGAAACACTGAAGCTTTCTTT; CDR3: CASSMSGGNTEAFF
size: .; D: .; J: TRBJ2-7; length: 15; V: TRBV5-5; DNA: TGTGCCAGCAGCCCTACCCGGGTGAGTGGAAACGAGCAGTACTTC; CDR3: CASSPTRVSGNEQYF
size: .; D: .; J: TRBJ1-4; length: 14; V: TRBV3-1/TRBV3-2; DNA: TGTGCCAGCAGCCAATCCCCCCAGGGGCGAAAACTGTTTTTT; CDR3: CASSQSPQGRKLFF